The rows below give T cell receptor beta chains drawn from one sample of a study of CD8+CD57+ T cells in acquired aplastic anemia. TCRdb recomputed calls from the reads with MiXCR, one row per CDR3 protein. The top ten hold 1.3% of the sample, which has under 350,000 distinct CDR3 sequences, under 60% seen once. Sequences were obtained from sorted CD4+, CD8+, or CD8+CD57+ T cells (not recorded which) from PBMCs. These receptors were obtained from a human donor with aplastic anemia. The CDR3 runs from the conserved cysteine through the conserved F or W. The size field is filled for only some rows; it gives once, few, many or a size class.

TRBV20-1,14,NA,TRBJ1-2,CSAPDSGQHYGYTF
TRBV2,14,NA,TRBJ1-4,CASSEQGHGEKLFF
TRBV20-1,14,NA,TRBJ2-4,CSARDLGRTDIQYF
TRBV7-2,18,NA,TRBJ1-1,CASSLRPGQGLMNTEAFF
TRBV9,16,many,TRBJ1-3,CASSVGGQTSGNTIYF
TRBV7-3,14,NA,TRBJ2-7,CASSLDGQGREQYF
TRBV7-7,16,few,TRBJ2-1,CASSSRDRARGDEQFF
TRBV15,17,NA,TRBJ2-7,CATSRHPLGQPTYEQYF
TRBV24-1,14,once,TRBJ2-1,CATSAANGRSEQFF
TRBV2,14,NA,TRBJ2-2,CASFYSGVTGELFF
TRBV9,16,NA,TRBJ2-3,CASSVDPLAGTDTQYF
TRBV2,15,NA,TRBJ2-2,CARGRSGSGTGELFF
TRBV24-1,11,NA,TRBJ2-7,CAATASYEQYF
TRBV10-2,14,once,TRBJ1-1,CASRSLSGDTEAFF
TRBV6-5,15,many,TRBJ2-2,CASSQQGATAGELFF
TRBV2,13,many,TRBJ1-1,CASSGEMVTEAFF
TRBV19,15,many,TRBJ2-7,CASRSQGQGSYEQYF
TRBV2,12,NA,TRBJ1-3,CASTLLRDRVHF
TRBV6-4,13,few,TRBJ1-6,CASSDSIGTTLHF
TRBV9,14,NA,TRBJ1-1,CASSYDREGTEAFF
TRBV9,16,many,TRBJ2-3,CASSTGTSGRGSTQYF
TRBV10-3,14,NA,TRBJ1-5,CASGYTQSNQPQHF
TRBV20-1,16,many,TRBJ2-1,CSASGGDDRDVDEQFF
TRBV5-1,15,NA,TRBJ2-1,CASSLRDYSPGEQFF
TRBV5-8,16,many,TRBJ1-6,CASSADGQHYNSPLHF
TRBV10-3,17,NA,TRBJ1-2,CAISESGSYRVNYGYTF
TRBV25-1,12,few,TRBJ2-7,CASSESRYEQYF
TRBV20-1,14,few,TRBJ2-3,CSARRGDGTDTQYF
TRBV24-1,15,NA,TRBJ2-3,CATSDQSGVTDTQYF
TRBV9,16,NA,TRBJ2-7,CASSALRQGFINEQYF
TRBV10-1,17,NA,TRBJ2-7,CASSESNWELGPYEQYF
TRBV9,15,NA,TRBJ2-3,CASSPTGGRTDTQYF
TRBV7-3,13,few,TRBJ2-7,CASSLTGPYEQYF
TRBV6-1,16,NA,TRBJ1-6,CASSAPPEGSNSPLHF
TRBV12-3/TRBV12-4,13,few,TRBJ2-7,CASSLAPTYEQYF
TRBV14,13,NA,TRBJ1-6,CASSQLGLSPLHF
TRBV10-3,15,NA,TRBJ1-5,CAIADLGGSNQPQHF
TRBV7-9,15,NA,TRBJ2-4,CASSLAFPGAVIQYF
TRBV2,11,NA,TRBJ1-2,CASSVFDGYTF
TRBV2,15,NA,TRBJ2-7,CASSASRGAAYEQYF
TRBV20-1,18,NA,TRBJ2-3,CSALSSGGVGRSTDTQYF
TRBV3-1,14,NA,TRBJ2-1,CASSFSSGGALKFF
TRBV5-1,16,NA,TRBJ2-3,CASSLGLAARSDTQYF
TRBV7-8,12,NA,TRBJ1-5,CASSQDQQPQHF
TRBV20-1,13,NA,TRBJ2-5,CSASGPSEETQYF
TRBV18,14,many,TRBJ1-1,CASSPLGARTEAFF
TRBV15,19,NA,TRBJ2-1,CATSRVLWTSGRSYNEQFF
TRBV5-6,12,NA,TRBJ2-1,CASGGGFDEQFF
TRBV9,14,NA,TRBJ2-5,CASSTRDDQETQYF
TRBV7-2,13,NA,TRBJ1-3,CASSLQTQETIYF
TRBV7-2,15,NA,TRBJ2-3,CASSLEAGPTDTQYF
TRBV19,13,NA,TRBJ1-5,CALYPGSNQPQHF
TRBV10-3,13,NA,TRBJ2-7,CAIRGGRIYEQYF
TRBV4-2,14,few,TRBJ2-1,CASSRGGAYNEQFF
TRBV7-6,16,many,TRBJ2-3,CASSLVTGRGTDTQYF
TRBV7-9,15,NA,TRBJ1-3,CASSLADNSGNTIYF
TRBV5-1,13,NA,TRBJ1-2,CASSLSEVYGYTF